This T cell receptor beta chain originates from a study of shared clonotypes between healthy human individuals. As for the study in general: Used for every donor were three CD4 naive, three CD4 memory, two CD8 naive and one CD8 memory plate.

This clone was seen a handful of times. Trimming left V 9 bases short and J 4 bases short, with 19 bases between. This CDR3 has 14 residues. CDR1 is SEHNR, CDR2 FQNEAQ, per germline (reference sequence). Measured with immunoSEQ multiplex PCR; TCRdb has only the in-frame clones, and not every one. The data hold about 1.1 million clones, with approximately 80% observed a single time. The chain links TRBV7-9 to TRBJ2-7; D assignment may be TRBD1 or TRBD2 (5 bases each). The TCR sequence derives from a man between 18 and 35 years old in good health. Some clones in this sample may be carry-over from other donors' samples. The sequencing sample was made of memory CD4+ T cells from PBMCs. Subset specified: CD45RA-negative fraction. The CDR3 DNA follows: TGTGCCAGACCGGAGATCTCGGGGCGGTACGAGCAGTACTTC. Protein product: CARPEISGRYEQYF.